This T cell receptor (beta chain) was retrieved from a study of graft-versus-host responses after intestinal transplantation. J lost 4 bases, V lost 1 base, and 10 bases had no gene match. This CDR3 comprises 18 residues. From germline, CDR1 is SGHDN and CDR2 FVKESK. Concerning this clone: What it binds is unknown.

Clones were read by immunoSEQ multiplex PCR, and TCRdb kept only the in-frame ones, dropping some. In the table there are 99,000 or so clones, 85% to 95% of which are singletons. This clonotype originated in a human donor who was the organ donor for an intestinal transplant. The V and J genes are TRBV14 and TRBJ2-3, with 11 bases fitting TRBD1. Source: unstimulated CD8+ T cells sorted from spleen or lymph node cells, taken before transplant. The CDR3: CASSQVYHGQGAPDTQYF. The CDR3 DNA follows: TGTGCCAGCAGCCAAGTTTACCATGGACAGGGGGCCCCAGATACGCAGTATTTT.